This T cell receptor beta chain was sequenced during a study of T cell responses to AZD1222 COVID-19 vaccine. Across the whole study: Second-dose groups at about 4 or about 12 weeks were pooled.

The repertoire was sequenced with immunoSEQ multiplex PCR; TCRdb's copy has only in-frame clones and lacks some. Found here are fewer than 180,000 clones, around 94% of them singletons; the top ten hold about 1.3%. V was trimmed by 4 bases and J by 6 bases, leaving 16 bases between them. The germline V gene encodes CDR1 SNHLY and CDR2 FYNNEI. This CDR3 has 15 amino acids. The chain has TRBV2 and TRBJ2-4; D is possibly TRBD2 (6 bases). The sequence came from an adult in good health. Sequences were derived from peripheral blood, sampled on day 0 of AZD1222 vaccination. This chain's CDR3 is CASSGSLAGRNIQYF. As DNA, the CDR3 is TGTGCCAGCAGTGGGTCGTTAGCCGGGAGAAACATTCAGTACTTC.